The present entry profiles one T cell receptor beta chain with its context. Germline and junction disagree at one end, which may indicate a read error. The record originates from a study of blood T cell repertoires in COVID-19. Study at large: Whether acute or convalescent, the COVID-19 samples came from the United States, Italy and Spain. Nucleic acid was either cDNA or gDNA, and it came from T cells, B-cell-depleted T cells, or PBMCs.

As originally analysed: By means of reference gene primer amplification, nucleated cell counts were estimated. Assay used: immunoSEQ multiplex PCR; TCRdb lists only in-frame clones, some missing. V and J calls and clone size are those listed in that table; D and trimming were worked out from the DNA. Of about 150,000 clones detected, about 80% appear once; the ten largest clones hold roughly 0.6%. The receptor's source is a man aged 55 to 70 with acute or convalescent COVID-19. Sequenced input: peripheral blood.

The CDR3 protein is CASSLGGRGVF. The DNA of the CDR3 is TGTGCCAGCAGCTTAGGCGGCAGAGGCGTCTTC. This chain joins TRBV11-2 and TRBJ2-1; D is unclear. This CDR3 is 11 amino acids long. Looked up from germline, CDR1 is SGHAT and CDR2 is FQNNGV.